This T cell receptor beta chain was captured in a study of beta chain features in type 1 diabetes. CDR3 length equals 14 residues. Trimming left V 0 bases short and J 6 bases short, with 9 bases between. CDR1 and CDR2 from the germline V gene are LNHNV and YYDKDF (reference sequence). Sequencing targeted expressed TCRB transcripts, as all isolated RNA had been reverse transcribed. TCRdb's copy holds only in-frame clones and misses some; the assay was immunoSEQ multiplex PCR. The table lists some 250,000 clones, about 15% of them singletons. Overall study results and limits: Among all four CD4+ subsets, Type 1 diabetes patients had TCRB CDR3s that were moderately but significantly shorter.

In the case of this clone: As yet, its antigen is unknown.

The chain recombines TRBV15 with TRBJ1-5, with D unclear. This TCR derives from a man aged 30 to 39 with type 1 diabetes. The sequencing input was naive CD4+ T cells from blood. CDR3 sequence (DNA): TGTGCCACCAGCAGAGATTTCGAGGGTCAGCCCCAGCATTTT. It codes for CATSRDFEGQPQHF. The variable domain in full, with the rest retrieved from reference TRBV15 and TRBJ1-5, is DAMVIQNPRYQVTQFGKPVTLSCSQTLNHNVMYWYQQKSSQAPKLLFHYYDKDFNNEADTPDNFQSRRPNTSFCFLDIRSPGLGDTAMYLCATSRDFEGQPQHFGDGTRLSIL.